One sample yielded the 8 T cell receptor beta chains listed below, sequenced in a study of human T cells and chemical hapten exposure. TCRdb independently ran MiXCR on the RACE reads; one entry per CDR3 protein. Of about 360,000 distinct CDR3 sequences listed, around 7% were seen once; the top ten hold more than 7%. Time point of the sample: patch test 1, 2 weeks after DPC sensitization. Stated treatment: therapeutic diphenylcyclopropenone sensitization with weekly scalp DPC. The specimen comprised whole blood, sampled in connection with sensitization to the hapten diphenylcyclopropenone (DPC). The receptors here all came from a woman aged 18-29 years with alopecia areata. Some clones in this sample may be carry-over from other donors' samples.

The chain has TRBV4-3 and TRBJ1-4; TRBD1 matches 11 bases. The CDR3 has 18 residues. V lost 7 bases and J lost 5; bases outside the gene matches: 15. Germline V lookup: CDR1 LGHNA, CDR2 YSLEER. This CDR3 reads CASTDRGLTVSGNEKLFF. DNA for the CDR3: TGCGCCAGCACGGACAGGGGGCTAACGGTTTCCGGAAATGAAAAACTGTTTTTT.

This chain links TRBV6-1 with TRBJ2-7; D not resolved. Germline V gene lookup returns CDR1 MNHNS and CDR2 SASEGT. Trimming took off 4 bases at V and 2 bases at J, with 15 bases between the two ends. The CDR3 runs 15 residues. The CDR3 protein is CASSAELQAPYEQYF. Here the CDR3 DNA reads TGTGCCAGCAGTGCCGAGCTCCAGGCGCCCTACGAGCAGTACTTC.

V gene TRBV5-6 combines with J gene TRBJ1-5, with D tentatively TRBD1 (5 bases). The CDR3 consists of 15 residues. The germline CDR1 and CDR2 sequences are SGHDT and YYEEEE. Trimming cost V 1 base and J 3 bases, with 11 bases left between them. CDR3 protein: CASSLLGGINQPQHF. The DNA of the CDR3 is TGTGCCAGCAGCTTGCTTGGGGGAATCAATCAGCCCCAGCATTTT.

This clonotype was recorded at least ten times. The CDR3 sequence is CASSFATKNGPLHF. CDR3 DNA: TGTGCCAGCAGCTTCGCGACAAAAAACGGTCCCCTCCACTTT. The chain is built from TRBV7-2 and TRBJ1-6; D uncertain. This CDR3 contains 14 residues. Germline CDR1 and CDR2: SGHTA and FQGNSA. V lost 3 bases to trimming and J lost 13 bases, with 16 bases between them. The whole variable domain, remainder taken from reference TRBV7-2 and TRBJ1-6, is GAGVSQSPSNKVTEKGKDVELRCDPISGHTALYWYRQSLGQGLEFLIYFQGNSAPDKSGLPSDRFSAERTGGSVSTLTIQRTQQEDSAVYLCASSFATKNGPLHFGNGTRLTVT.

This clonotype was observed a few times. V usage is TRBV6-2 or TRBV6-3 and J usage is TRBJ1-5, with TRBD1 matching over 8 bases. The V gene end was trimmed by 8 bases and the J gene end by 6 bases; junction bases not matched to a gene: 12. The CDR3 contains 15 residues. Looked up from germline, CDR1 is MNHEY and CDR2 is SVGEGT. Here the CDR3 reads CASGSTGEGGQPQHF. The CDR3 DNA reads TGTGCCAGCGGGTCGACAGGGGAAGGTGGTCAGCCCCAGCATTTT.

The rearrangement uses TRBV14 and TRBJ1-1; D is possibly TRBD1 (6 bases). With 3 bases removed from V and 11 bases from J, the gap between germline ends came to 16 bases. The CDR3 totals 13 residues. CDR1 is SGHDN and CDR2 is FVKESK in the germline V gene. The CDR3 sequence: CASSHTGTKLAFF. Written as DNA, the CDR3 is TGTGCCAGCAGCCATACCGGGACAAAGCTTGCTTTCTTT.

The chain has TRBV11-2 and TRBJ1-3, with D unclear. The CDR3 extends over 13 amino acids. Between the trimmed V and J ends, which lost 1 base and 7 bases, there was a span of 8 bases. Germline CDR1 and CDR2: SGHAT and FQNNGV. CDR3 region: CASSLGSSNTIYF. In DNA form, the CDR3 reads TGTGCCAGCAGCTTAGGTTCCTCGAACACCATATATTTT.

There are many counts of this clonotype. This chain links TRBV5-6 with TRBJ2-7, with a weak D call TRBD1 (6 bases). CDR1 is SGHDT and CDR2 is YYEEEE in the germline V gene. V gave up 7 bases and J gave up 3 bases, with 14 bases separating them. This CDR3 region has 13 residues. The CDR3 here is CASQYRDIYEQYF. CDR3 coding DNA: TGTGCCAGCCAGTACAGGGATATCTACGAGCAGTACTTC.